Below are 17 T cell receptor beta chains sequenced from a single sample in a study of cytomegalovirus exposure and HLA in healthy donors. PCR was performed using 60 Vbeta and 13 Jbeta primers. Sequencing used immunoSEQ multiplex PCR; TCRdb keeps in-frame clones, though not all of them. The sample data list over 150,000 clones. The specimen sequenced was PBMCs. These receptors all come from a boy between 10 and 17 years old in good health and CMV-seronegative.

The chain has TRBV30 and TRBJ1-3; the match to TRBD1 covers 9 bases. This CDR3 has 14 amino acids. V was pared by 4 bases and J by 2 bases, with 3 bases of the junction left unmatched. CDR1 GTSNPN and CDR2 SVGIG come from the germline V gene (reference sequence). The CDR3 DNA reads as TGTGCCTGGAACGGACAGGGGACTGGAAACACCATATATTTT. This codes for CAWNGQGTGNTIYF.

The chain employs TRBV7-2 and TRBJ2-7; D is perhaps TRBD2 (5 bases). This CDR3 region has 16 residues. Trimming shortened V by 2 bases and J by 5 bases, and 19 bases separated the two germline ends. From germline, CDR1 is SGHTA and CDR2 FQGNSA. The CDR3 protein is CASSLFGFGKGNEQYF. DNA for the CDR3: TGTGCCAGCAGCTTATTCGGTTTCGGGAAAGGGAACGAGCAGTACTTC.

The chain combines TRBV2 with TRBJ2-1; TRBD2 aligns across 7 bases. The CDR3 is 15 residues long. Germline CDR1 SNHLY, CDR2 FYNNEI. Losses at the gene ends were 1 base for V and 4 bases for J; bases not matched to a gene: 4. DNA of the CDR3: TGTGCCAGCAGTGAAGTGAGTAGCGGGTACAATGAGCAGTTCTTC. It specifies CASSEVSSGYNEQFF.

CDR3 bases: TGTGCCAGCAGCGCATCCGGGACAGGGGCCAGTGGCTACACCTTC. Its translation: CASSASGTGASGYTF. The rearrangement links TRBV9 to TRBJ1-2; 10 bases are a match to TRBD1. Germline-derived CDR1 and CDR2 are SGDLS and YYNGEE. V lost 3 bases and J lost 7; bases outside the gene matches: 9. This CDR3 spans 15 amino acids.

This chain connects TRBV4-3 to TRBJ2-1; D call uncertain. Germline values: CDR1 LGHNA, CDR2 YSLEER. CDR3 length: 16 residues. V lost 1 base and J lost 0, with 10 bases in between. CDR3 sequence reads: CASSQARSSSYNEQFF. DNA for the CDR3: TGCGCCAGCAGCCAAGCAAGGAGCAGCTCCTACAATGAGCAGTTCTTC.

The gene calls are TRBV5-1 and TRBJ2-5; perhaps TRBD2 as D (6 bases). TRBJ2-7 matches the DNA end more closely, so the J call is doubtful. The CDR3 is 15 residues long. Germline V gene data show CDR1 as SGHRS and CDR2 as YFSETQ. CDR3 residues: CASSFRGGTAYEQYF. The CDR3 nucleotides are TGCGCCAGCAGCTTCCGTGGGGGGACGGCCTACGAGCAGTACTTC.

This chain connects TRBV6-5 to TRBJ1-4; 9 bases are shared with TRBD1. This CDR3 has 14 amino acids. Trimming took 6 bases from V and 8 from J; bases not matched to a gene: 7. Germline CDR1 and CDR2: MNHEY and SVGAGI. The CDR3 here is CASRRLGQGEKLFF. CDR3 nucleotides: TGTGCCAGCAGAAGGTTGGGACAGGGAGAAAAACTGTTTTTT.

The chain couples TRBV7-2 to TRBJ1-4; the match to TRBD1 covers 8 bases. The germline V gene encodes CDR1 SGHTA and CDR2 FQGNSA. J lost 4 bases, V lost 5 bases, and 3 bases had no gene match. The CDR3 is made up of 14 amino acids. The CDR3 reads CASSRDRINEKLFF. CDR3 coding DNA: TGTGCCAGCAGCCGGGACAGGATTAATGAAAAACTGTTTTTT.

This chain links TRBV5-1 with TRBJ2-5; 7 bases agree with TRBD2. From germline, CDR1 is SGHRS and CDR2 YFSETQ. The V segment lost 5 bases and the J segment 5 bases; nucleotides outside the gene matches: 9. CDR3 size: 14 residues. The CDR3 region is CASRWGGVEETQYF. CDR3 coding DNA: TGCGCCAGCAGATGGGGGGGGGTAGAGGAGACCCAGTACTTC.

The CDR3 DNA sequence: TGTGCCAGCAGCCCGGGACTAGCGGGGTACGAGCAGTACTTC. This gives the protein CASSPGLAGYEQYF. The rearrangement joins TRBV4-2 to TRBJ2-5, with TRBD2 identical over 13 bases. The J call may be incorrect, as the DNA end agrees better with TRBJ2-7. This CDR3 is built from 14 residues. Germline-derived CDR1 and CDR2 are LGHNA and YNFKEQ.

V usage is TRBV2 and J usage is TRBJ1-1, with a tentative D call TRBD1 (6 bases). Germline V CDR1 and CDR2: SNHLY, FYNNEI. The CDR3 is 13 residues long. V was clipped by 5 bases and J by 5 bases, with 12 bases between them. CDR3 nucleotide sequence: TGTGCCAGCAGTCTCAGGGGTTTAACTGAAGCTTTCTTT. Its protein product is CASSLRGLTEAFF. Using reference TRBV2 and TRBJ1-1 for the parts outside the CDR3, the full variable domain is EPEVTQTPSHQVTQMGQEVILRCVPISNHLYFYWYRQILGQKVEFLVSFYNNEISEKSEIFDDQFSVERPDGSNFTLKIRSTKLEDSAMYFCASSLRGLTEAFFGQGTRLTVV.

The chain combines TRBV30 with TRBJ2-3, with TRBD2 identical over 11 bases. The CDR3 contains 14 residues. V dropped 3 bases and J dropped 1; count of bases not matched to a gene: 0. Germline CDR1 is GTSNPN and CDR2 is SVGIG (reference sequence). CDR3 bases: TGTGCCTGGAGACTAGCGGGGGGCACAGATACGCAGTATTTT. This encodes CAWRLAGGTDTQYF. Full variable domain (remainder filled in from reference TRBV30 and TRBJ2-3): SQTIHQWPATLVQPVGSPLSLECTVEGTSNPNLYWYRQAAGRGLQLLFYSVGIGQISSEVPQNLSASRPQDRQFILSSKKLLLSDSGFYLCAWRLAGGTDTQYFGPGTRLTVL.

CDR3 sequence (DNA): TGTGCTAGTGGTTTGGGAAAACTCAGGGATAATTCACCCCTCCACTTT. Its translation: CASGLGKLRDNSPLHF. The V gene is TRBV12-5, the J gene TRBJ1-6, with a tentative D call TRBD1 (5 bases). This CDR3 comprises 16 residues. Per germline, CDR1 LGHNT and CDR2 FRNRAP. With 1 base removed from V and 5 bases from J, the gap between germline ends came to 12 bases.

The chain has TRBV6-1 and TRBJ2-3; no definite D call. CDR1 is MNHNS and CDR2 is SASEGT in the germline V gene. Trimming shortened V by 6 bases and J by 1 base, and 5 bases separated the two germline ends. The CDR3 consists of 12 residues. For the CDR3, the DNA is TGTGCCAGCAGAACAGGCACAGATACGCAGTATTTT. It translates to CASRTGTDTQYF.

The V gene is TRBV30, the J gene TRBJ1-2; D ambiguous. The CDR3 sequence is 15 residues long. The germline V gene has CDR1 GTSNPN and CDR2 SVGIG (reference sequence). Trimming removed 5 bases at V and 6 bases at J, with 22 bases between. DNA for the CDR3: TGTGCCTGGTCCCCCGGCGGGGTGCAAAGGAATGGCTACACCTTC. This encodes CAWSPGGVQRNGYTF.

The chain combines TRBV19 with TRBJ2-7; D unresolved. CDR1 and CDR2 from the germline V gene are LNHDA and SQIVND (reference sequence). The V end was cut by 6 bases, the J end by 0 bases, with 18 bases between. CDR3 size: 16 residues. Here the CDR3 DNA reads TGTGCCAGTAGGAGTGGTACCTCACTTAGCTCCTACGAGCAGTACTTC. Amino acids: CASRSGTSLSSYEQYF.

The chain carries TRBV2 and TRBJ1-1; D remains ambiguous. Trimming shortened V by 3 bases and J by 6 bases, and 5 bases separated the two germline ends. The CDR3 is made up of 11 amino acids. Germline V gene sequence: CDR1 SNHLY, CDR2 FYNNEI. The CDR3 region has the DNA TGTGCCAGCAGTGATGAGCCTGAAGCTTTCTTT. It encodes CASSDEPEAFF. The variable domain in full, completed from reference TRBV2 and TRBJ1-1, reads EPEVTQTPSHQVTQMGQEVILRCVPISNHLYFYWYRQILGQKVEFLVSFYNNEISEKSEIFDDQFSVERPDGSNFTLKIRSTKLEDSAMYFCASSDEPEAFFGQGTRLTVV.